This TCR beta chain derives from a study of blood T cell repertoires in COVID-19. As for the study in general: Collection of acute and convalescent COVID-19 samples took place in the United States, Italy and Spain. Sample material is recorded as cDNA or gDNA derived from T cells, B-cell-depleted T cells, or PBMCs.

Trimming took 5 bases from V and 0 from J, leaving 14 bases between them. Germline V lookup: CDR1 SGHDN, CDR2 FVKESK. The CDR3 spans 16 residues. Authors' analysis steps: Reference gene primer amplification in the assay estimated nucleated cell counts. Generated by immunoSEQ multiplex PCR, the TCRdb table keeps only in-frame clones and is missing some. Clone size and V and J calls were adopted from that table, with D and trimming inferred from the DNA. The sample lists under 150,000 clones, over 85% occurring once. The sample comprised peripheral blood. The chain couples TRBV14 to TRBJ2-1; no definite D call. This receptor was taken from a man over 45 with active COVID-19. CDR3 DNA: TGTGCCAGCAGCTCACCGACTGCGAGCTCCTACAATGAGCAGTTCTTC. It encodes CASSSPTASSYNEQFF.